This T cell receptor (beta chain) stems from a study of T cell responses to AZD1222 COVID-19 vaccine (TCRdb year 2021). General notes on the study: A total of around 240 trial participants underwent TCR sequencing, of whom 207 received two doses of AZD1222 and about 26 received two doses of the MenACWY control vaccine. Trial participants were enrolled by age into 18-55, 56-69 and 70-plus year subgroups, with approximately 160, 26 and 62 TCR-sequenced participants respectively. General study outcomes and caveats: No day 14 peak-response samples were available, so repertoires were characterized only after the peak T cell response. In the small 56-69-year group, the increase in depth fell short of significance, most likely because of low power. Spike-specific TCR breadth and depth rose significantly after two AZD1222 doses compared with day 0 and with MenACWY recipients. Reportedly, almost half of the unique spike-specific TCRs recognized epitopes lying outside the regions that are mutated in the B.1.351 and B.1.1.7 variants. Participants were mostly white British, with more females than males. The authors suggested clonal diversity may have been underestimated. Vaccine-associated CD4 TCRs spanned the whole spike protein, with dominant responses in regions 160-218 and 743-854. Conclusions about previously exposed vaccinees are limited, since just a handful of AZD1222 recipients were seropositive for SARS-CoV-2 at baseline.

According to the study, the label for this sample's time point signals: baseline before first vaccination. The label giving this sample's treatment or condition can be read as: meningococcal conjugate vaccine given as trial control. Vaccinee samples came from UK trials COV001 and COV002, including a single-blind randomized controlled phase 2/3 trial of AZD1222 (ChAdOx1 nCoV-19) in healthy adults. For TCRbeta chain sequencing, PBMC samples were collected from trial participants at day 0 and at day 28 after the second dose. The CDR3 regions of human TCRbeta chains were analyzed by immunosequencing. On the authors' methods: TCRs in the repertoires were compared against a reference library of SARS-CoV-2-specific TCRs that had been generated with the MIRA antigen-specificity platform. Breadth was defined as the fraction of unique TCRs that were SARS-CoV-2-associated. Depth was defined as the fraction of total T cells that were SARS-CoV-2-associated. Using the MIRA data, every spike-specific TCR was mapped to the spike region that the TCR reacted to and assigned to either a CD4 or a CD8 class. Log10-transformed breadth and depth values were compared by one-way ANOVA with Sidak's multiple comparisons tests. TCRdb mirrors the immuneACCESS table, restricted to in-frame sequences. Some clones are absent from its copies; in checked studies, under half trace to an unresolved V gene, and the reason for the others is unknown. The D gene and trimming were derived from the DNA, and the V and J assignments and clone size from that table. This sample is represented by almost 50,000 clones; under 85% of them were singletons. Approximately 22% of the sample lies in the top ten.

With regard to this clone: Its antigen is unknown. Base qualities are not recorded, but no much larger clone differs from it by a single base.

The V end loses 4 bases and the J end loses 7 bases, and a stretch of 14 bases separates them. The CDR3 covers 14 residues, taking in both the cysteine and the phenylalanine. The only DNA kept is the CDR3, 42 bases in frame from the first base. CDR1 and CDR2 are drawn from the germline V gene (reference sequence): MNHEY, SMNVEV. The source material was peripheral blood, sampled on day 0 of MenACWY control vaccination. This clonotype originated in an adult in good health. Here the chain combines TRBV27 and TRBJ1-5; TRBD1 is perhaps the D gene, given 5 matching bases. The CDR3 reads as follows: CASSSEGMGQPQHF. The DNA sequence is given as TGTGCCAGCAGTTCGGAGGGGATGGGGCAGCCCCAGCATTTT.